These T cell receptor beta chains were read from a single sample in a study of blood T cells in healthy people across ages. TCRdb itself ran the 5' RACE reads through MiXCR, one entry per CDR3 protein. The sample shows 700,000 or so distinct CDR3 sequences, over 40% of them seen only once. Sequencing was performed on blood. These receptors were collected from a man at least 80 years old in good health. Each CDR3 is given with its conserved first and last residue. The order of the fields is V gene, clone size, J gene, D gene, CDR3 protein, CDR3 DNA. The D gene is left open where the match is weak. A clone size is listed for some rows: how often the clone was seen (once, few, many), or a class if it is expanded.

TRBV9	NA	TRBJ2-2	TRBD1	CASSVRGRTGELFF	TGTGCCAGCAGCGTAAGGGGGCGTACCGGGGAGCTGTTTTTT
TRBV5-1	many	TRBJ2-5	TRBD2	CASSSTSGRQETQYF	TGCGCCAGCAGTTCAACTAGCGGGAGACAAGAGACCCAGTACTTC
TRBV20-1	NA	TRBJ2-3	TRBD2	CSAPYSGGRTDTQYF	TGCAGTGCTCCTTATAGCGGGGGGCGCACAGATACGCAGTATTTT
TRBV7-2	NA	TRBJ1-2	NA	CASSFRSLRGSDYGYTF	TGTGCCAGCAGCTTTAGGAGCCTCAGGGGATCAGACTATGGCTACACCTTC
TRBV29-1	NA	TRBJ2-5	NA	CSVETAALKTQYF	TGCAGCGTTGAGACAGCGGCATTAAAGACCCAGTACTTC
TRBV7-2	few	TRBJ2-7	NA	CASSLDIKGYEQYF	TGTGCCAGCAGCTTAGATATTAAGGGCTACGAGCAGTACTTC
TRBV7-2	NA	TRBJ1-2	NA	CASSDRDGHRGYTF	TGTGCCAGCAGCGACCGGGACGGACATCGAGGCTACACCTTC
TRBV24-1	few	TRBJ2-1	TRBD1	CATSVGQGVVNEQFF	TGTGCCACCAGTGTCGGACAGGGGGTGGTCAATGAGCAGTTCTTC
TRBV5-6	few	TRBJ1-1	TRBD1	CASSGDRGLSTEAFF	TGTGCCAGCAGCGGGGACAGGGGATTGAGCACTGAAGCTTTCTTT
TRBV7-2	NA	TRBJ2-5	NA	CASSPTSPGETQYF	TGTGCCAGCAGCCCGACTAGTCCGGGAGAGACCCAGTACTTC
TRBV6-2/TRBV6-3	NA	TRBJ2-7	NA	CASNSIGTVAYEQYF	TGTGCCAGCAACTCCATCGGGACGGTCGCCTACGAGCAGTACTTC
TRBV28	NA	TRBJ2-3	NA	CASTSHGFNTQYF	TGTGCCAGCACCTCTCATGGGTTTAATACGCAGTATTTT
TRBV4-2	NA	TRBJ2-7	TRBD2	CASSQVGREIAGGYYEQYF	TGTGCCAGCAGCCAAGTCGGCAGGGAGATAGCGGGAGGATACTACGAGCAGTACTTC